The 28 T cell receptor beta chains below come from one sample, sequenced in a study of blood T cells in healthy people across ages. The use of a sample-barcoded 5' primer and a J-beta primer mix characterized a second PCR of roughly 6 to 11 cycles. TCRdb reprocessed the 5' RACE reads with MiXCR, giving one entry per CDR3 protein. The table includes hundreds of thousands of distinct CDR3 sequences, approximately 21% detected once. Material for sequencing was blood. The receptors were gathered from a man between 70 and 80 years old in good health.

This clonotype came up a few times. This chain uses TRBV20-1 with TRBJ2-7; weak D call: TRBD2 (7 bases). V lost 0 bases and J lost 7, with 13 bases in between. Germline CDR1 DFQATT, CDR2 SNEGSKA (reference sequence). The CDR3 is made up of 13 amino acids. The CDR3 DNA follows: TGCAGTGCTAGAGATTCGGGGGGCAGTGAGCAGTACTTC. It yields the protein CSARDSGGSEQYF.

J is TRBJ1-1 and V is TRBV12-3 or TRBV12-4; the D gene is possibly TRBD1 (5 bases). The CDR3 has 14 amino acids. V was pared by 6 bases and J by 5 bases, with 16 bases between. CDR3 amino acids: CASSRDGTWTEAFF. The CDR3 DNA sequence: TGTGCCAGCAGCCGGGACGGGACGTGGACTGAAGCTTTCTTT.

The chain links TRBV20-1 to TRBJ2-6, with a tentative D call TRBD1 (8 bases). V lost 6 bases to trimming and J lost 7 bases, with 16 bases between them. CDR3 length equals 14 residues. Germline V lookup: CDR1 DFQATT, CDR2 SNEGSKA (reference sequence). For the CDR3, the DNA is TGCAGTGCCGGGGGAGGGACAGGTGCCAACGTCCTGACTTTC. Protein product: CSAGGGTGANVLTF.

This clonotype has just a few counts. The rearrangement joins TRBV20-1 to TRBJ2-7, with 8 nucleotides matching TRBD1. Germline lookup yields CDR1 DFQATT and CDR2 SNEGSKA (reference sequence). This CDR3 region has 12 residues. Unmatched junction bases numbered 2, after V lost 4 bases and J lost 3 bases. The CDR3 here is CSATGQGYEQYF. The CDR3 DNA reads TGCAGTGCTACAGGACAGGGCTACGAGCAGTACTTC.

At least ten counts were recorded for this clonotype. CDR3 residues: CAISPVGNEQFF. The CDR3 DNA is TGTGCCATCAGCCCCGTCGGCAATGAGCAGTTCTTC. The V gene is TRBV10-3, the J gene TRBJ2-1; no reliable D call. The germline gives CDR1 ENHRY, CDR2 SYGVKD. The germline V and J ends were trimmed by 6 bases and 6 bases, with 9 bases remaining between them. The CDR3 extends over 12 amino acids.

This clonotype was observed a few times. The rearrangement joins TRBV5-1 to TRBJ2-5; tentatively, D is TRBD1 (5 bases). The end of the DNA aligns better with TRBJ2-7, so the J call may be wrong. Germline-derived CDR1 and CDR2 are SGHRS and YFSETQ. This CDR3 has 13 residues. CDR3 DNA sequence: TGCGCCAGCAGCTTGATCGTGGACAACGAGCAGTACTTC. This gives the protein CASSLIVDNEQYF.

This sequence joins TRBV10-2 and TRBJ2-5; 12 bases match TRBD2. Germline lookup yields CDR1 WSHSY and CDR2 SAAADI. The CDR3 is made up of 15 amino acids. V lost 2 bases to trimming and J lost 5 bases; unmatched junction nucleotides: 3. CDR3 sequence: CASSEGLAGIETQYF. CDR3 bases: TGCGCCAGCAGTGAGGGACTAGCGGGAATTGAGACCCAGTACTTC.

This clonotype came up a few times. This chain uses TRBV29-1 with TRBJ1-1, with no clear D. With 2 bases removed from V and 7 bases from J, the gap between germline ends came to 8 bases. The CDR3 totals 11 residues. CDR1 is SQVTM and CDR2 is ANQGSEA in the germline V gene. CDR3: CSVELGIEAFF. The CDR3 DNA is TGCAGCGTTGAATTGGGGATTGAAGCTTTCTTT.

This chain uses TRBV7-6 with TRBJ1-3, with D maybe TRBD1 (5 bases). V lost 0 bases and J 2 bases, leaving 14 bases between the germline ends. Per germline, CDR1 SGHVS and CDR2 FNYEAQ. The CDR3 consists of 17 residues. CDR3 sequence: CASSLALRGDAGNTIYF. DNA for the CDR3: TGTGCCAGCAGCTTAGCGCTCCGGGGGGATGCTGGAAACACCATATATTTT. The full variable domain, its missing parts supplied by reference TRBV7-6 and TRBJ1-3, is GAGVSQSPRYKVTKRGQDVALRCDPISGHVSLYWYRQALGQGPEFLTYFNYEAQQDKSGLPNDRFSAERPEGSISTLTIQRTEQRDSAMYRCASSLALRGDAGNTIYFGEGSWLTVV.

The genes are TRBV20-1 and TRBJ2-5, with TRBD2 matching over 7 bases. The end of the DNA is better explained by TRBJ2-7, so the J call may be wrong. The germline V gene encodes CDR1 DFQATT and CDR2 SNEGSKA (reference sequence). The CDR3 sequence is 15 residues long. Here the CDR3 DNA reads TGCAGTGCTAGAGATCCAAGCGGGAATGTCTACGAGCAGTACTTC. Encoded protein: CSARDPSGNVYEQYF.

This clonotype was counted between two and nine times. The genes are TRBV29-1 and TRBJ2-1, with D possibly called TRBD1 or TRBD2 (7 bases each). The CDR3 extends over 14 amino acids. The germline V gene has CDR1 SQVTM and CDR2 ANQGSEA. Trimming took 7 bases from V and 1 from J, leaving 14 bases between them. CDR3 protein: CSDARGGSYNEQFF. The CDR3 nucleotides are TGCAGCGACGCCAGGGGGGGATCCTACAATGAGCAGTTCTTC.

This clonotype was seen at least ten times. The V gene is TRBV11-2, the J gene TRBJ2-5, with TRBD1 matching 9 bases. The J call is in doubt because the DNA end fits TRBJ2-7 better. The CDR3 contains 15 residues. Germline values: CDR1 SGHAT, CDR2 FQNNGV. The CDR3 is CATIPLGQGRYEQYF. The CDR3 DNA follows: TGTGCCACCATCCCATTGGGACAGGGAAGGTACGAGCAGTACTTC.

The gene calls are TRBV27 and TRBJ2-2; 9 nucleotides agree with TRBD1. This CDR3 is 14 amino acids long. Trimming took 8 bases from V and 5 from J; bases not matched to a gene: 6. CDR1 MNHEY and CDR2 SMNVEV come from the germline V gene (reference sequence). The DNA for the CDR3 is TGTGCCAGCTATGGACAGGGGTGGACCGGGGAGCTGTTTTTT. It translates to CASYGQGWTGELFF.

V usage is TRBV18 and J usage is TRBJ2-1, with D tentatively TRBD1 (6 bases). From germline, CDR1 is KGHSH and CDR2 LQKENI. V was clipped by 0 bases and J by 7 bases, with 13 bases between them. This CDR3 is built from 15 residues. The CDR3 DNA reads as TGTGCCAGCTCACCACCCCTGACAGGTGGGAATGAGCAGTTCTTC. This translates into CASSPPLTGGNEQFF.

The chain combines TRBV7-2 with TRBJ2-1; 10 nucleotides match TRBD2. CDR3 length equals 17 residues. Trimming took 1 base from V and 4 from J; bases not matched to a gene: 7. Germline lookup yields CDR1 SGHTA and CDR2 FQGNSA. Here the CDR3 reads CASSLDAGTSAYNEQFF. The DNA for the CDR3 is TGTGCCAGCAGCTTAGACGCCGGGACTAGCGCATACAATGAGCAGTTCTTC. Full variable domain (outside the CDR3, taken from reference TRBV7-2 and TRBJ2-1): GAGVSQSPSNKVTEKGKDVELRCDPISGHTALYWYRQSLGQGLEFLIYFQGNSAPDKSGLPSDRFSAERTGGSVSTLTIQRTQQEDSAVYLCASSLDAGTSAYNEQFFGPGTRLTVL.

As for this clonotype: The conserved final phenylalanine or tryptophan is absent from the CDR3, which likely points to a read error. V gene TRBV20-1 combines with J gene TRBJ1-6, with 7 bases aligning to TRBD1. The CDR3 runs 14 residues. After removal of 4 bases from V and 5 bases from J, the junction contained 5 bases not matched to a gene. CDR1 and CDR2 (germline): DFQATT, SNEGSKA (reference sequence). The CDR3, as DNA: TGCAGTGCTACGCGGGACAGTAATAATTCACCCCTCCACCTT. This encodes CSATRDSNNSPLHL.

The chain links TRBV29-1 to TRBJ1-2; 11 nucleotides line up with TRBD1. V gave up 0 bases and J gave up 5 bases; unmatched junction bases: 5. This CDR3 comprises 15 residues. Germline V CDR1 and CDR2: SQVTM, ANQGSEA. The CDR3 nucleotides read TGCAGCGTTGAAGAGGGGACAGGGGGAGGATATGGCTACACCTTC. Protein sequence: CSVEEGTGGGYGYTF. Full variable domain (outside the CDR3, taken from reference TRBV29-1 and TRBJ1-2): SAVISQKPSRDICQRGTSLTIQCQVDSQVTMMFWYRQQPGQSLTLIATANQGSEATYESGFVIDKFPISRPNLTFSTLTVSNMSPEDSSIYLCSVEEGTGGGYGYTFGSGTRLTVV.

The CDR3 DNA reads TGCGCCAGCAGCTTGAAGGGAACGAACACTGAAGCTTTCTTT. It specifies CASSLKGTNTEAFF. The chain recombines TRBV5-1 with TRBJ1-1; D is unresolved. Trimming pared 1 base from V and 1 base from J, leaving 8 bases between. The V gene's germline CDR1 is SGHRS and CDR2 YFSETQ. The CDR3 sequence is 14 residues long.

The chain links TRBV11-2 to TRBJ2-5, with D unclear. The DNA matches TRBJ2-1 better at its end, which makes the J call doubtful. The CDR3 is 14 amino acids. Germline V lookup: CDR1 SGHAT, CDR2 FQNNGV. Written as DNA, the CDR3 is TGTGCCAGCAGCTTCGAGATAAACTTTAATGAGCAGTTCTTC. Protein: CASSFEINFNEQFF.

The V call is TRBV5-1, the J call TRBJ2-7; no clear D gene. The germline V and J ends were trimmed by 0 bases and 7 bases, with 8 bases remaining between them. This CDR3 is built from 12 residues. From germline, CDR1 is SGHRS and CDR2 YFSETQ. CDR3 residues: CASSLVQEEQYF. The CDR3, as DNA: TGCGCCAGCAGCTTGGTTCAGGAGGAGCAGTACTTC.

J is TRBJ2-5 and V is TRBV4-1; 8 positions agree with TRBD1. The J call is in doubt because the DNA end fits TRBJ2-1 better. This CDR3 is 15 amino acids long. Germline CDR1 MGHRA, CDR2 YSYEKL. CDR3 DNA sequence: TGCGCCAGCAGCCAAGCTTGGACAGGGAATAATGAGCAGTTCTTC. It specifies CASSQAWTGNNEQFF.

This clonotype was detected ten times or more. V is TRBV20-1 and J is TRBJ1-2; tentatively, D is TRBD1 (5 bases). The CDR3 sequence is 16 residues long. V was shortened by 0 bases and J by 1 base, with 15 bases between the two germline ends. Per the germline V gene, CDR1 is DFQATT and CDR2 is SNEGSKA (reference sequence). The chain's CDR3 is CSARDFRAGINYGYTF. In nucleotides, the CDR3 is TGCAGTGCTAGAGATTTTAGGGCAGGGATTAACTATGGCTACACCTTC.

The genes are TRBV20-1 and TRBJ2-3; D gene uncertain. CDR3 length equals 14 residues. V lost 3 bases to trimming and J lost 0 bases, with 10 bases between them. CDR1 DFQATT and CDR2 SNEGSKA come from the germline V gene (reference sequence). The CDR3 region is CSASYGTSTDTQYF. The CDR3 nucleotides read TGCAGTGCTAGTTATGGCACCAGCACAGATACGCAGTATTTT.

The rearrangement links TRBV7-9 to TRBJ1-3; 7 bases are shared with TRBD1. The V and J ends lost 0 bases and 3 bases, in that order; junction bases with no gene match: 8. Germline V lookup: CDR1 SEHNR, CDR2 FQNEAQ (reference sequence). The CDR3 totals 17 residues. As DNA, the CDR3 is TGTGCCAGCAGCTTAGCAACCGGGACAGAAGGTGGAAACACCATATATTTT. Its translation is CASSLATGTEGGNTIYF. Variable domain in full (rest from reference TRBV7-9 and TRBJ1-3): DTGVSQNPRHKITKRGQNVTFRCDPISEHNRLYWYRQTLGQGPEFLTYFQNEAQLEKSRLLSDRFSAERPKGSFSTLEIQRTEQGDSAMYLCASSLATGTEGGNTIYFGEGSWLTVV.

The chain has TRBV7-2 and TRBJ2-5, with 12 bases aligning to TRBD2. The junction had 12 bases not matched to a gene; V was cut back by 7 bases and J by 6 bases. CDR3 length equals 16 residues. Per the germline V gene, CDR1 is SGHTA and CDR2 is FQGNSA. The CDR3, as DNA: TGTGCCAGCACCAAAGCGACTAGCGGGAGTAGGAAGACCCAGTACTTC. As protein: CASTKATSGSRKTQYF.

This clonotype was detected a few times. CDR3 coding DNA: TGCAGTGCTAGAGACCCTGATGGAGGGAGAGGCTACACCTTC. Translated: CSARDPDGGRGYTF. The chain uses TRBV20-1 and TRBJ1-2; D is uncertain. This CDR3 has 14 residues. Trimming left V 0 bases short and J 8 bases short, with 16 bases between. Germline values: CDR1 DFQATT, CDR2 SNEGSKA (reference sequence).

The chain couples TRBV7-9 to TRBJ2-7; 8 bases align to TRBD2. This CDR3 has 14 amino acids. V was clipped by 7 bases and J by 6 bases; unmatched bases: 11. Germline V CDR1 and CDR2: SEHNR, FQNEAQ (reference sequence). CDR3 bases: TGTGCCAGCACCCAGGAGGCGCGGGAGGCCGAGCAGTACTTC. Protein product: CASTQEAREAEQYF.

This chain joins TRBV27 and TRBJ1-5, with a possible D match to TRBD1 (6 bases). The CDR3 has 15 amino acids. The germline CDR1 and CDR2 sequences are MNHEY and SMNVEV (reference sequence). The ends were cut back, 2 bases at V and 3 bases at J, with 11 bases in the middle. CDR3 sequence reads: CASSLGRGNNQPQHF. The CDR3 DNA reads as TGTGCCAGCAGTTTAGGCAGGGGAAACAATCAGCCCCAGCATTTT.